A single T cell receptor (beta chain) is shown here with its context. Its matching antigen is unknown. PCR primers comprised 60 Vbeta and 13 Jbeta primers. TCRdb keeps only in-frame clones here, not all; method: immunoSEQ multiplex PCR. The sample holds about 120,000 clones, 70% to 90% seen once. The entry originates in a study of cytomegalovirus exposure and HLA in healthy donors. Study-level points and caveats: Usually a TCR sequence was rare, but some public TCRs were found in many donors.

The CDR3 has 12 residues. Germline loops: CDR1 GTSNPN, CDR2 SVGIG (reference sequence). V dropped 2 bases and J dropped 8 bases, with 9 bases sitting between them. Sequenced input: PBMCs. The V call is TRBV30, the J call TRBJ2-2; no firm D call. The receptor was derived from a young man in good health and CMV-seropositive. This CDR3 is CAWSLSVGELFF. Here the CDR3 DNA reads TGTGCCTGGAGTCTTTCGGTGGGGGAGCTGTTTTTT.